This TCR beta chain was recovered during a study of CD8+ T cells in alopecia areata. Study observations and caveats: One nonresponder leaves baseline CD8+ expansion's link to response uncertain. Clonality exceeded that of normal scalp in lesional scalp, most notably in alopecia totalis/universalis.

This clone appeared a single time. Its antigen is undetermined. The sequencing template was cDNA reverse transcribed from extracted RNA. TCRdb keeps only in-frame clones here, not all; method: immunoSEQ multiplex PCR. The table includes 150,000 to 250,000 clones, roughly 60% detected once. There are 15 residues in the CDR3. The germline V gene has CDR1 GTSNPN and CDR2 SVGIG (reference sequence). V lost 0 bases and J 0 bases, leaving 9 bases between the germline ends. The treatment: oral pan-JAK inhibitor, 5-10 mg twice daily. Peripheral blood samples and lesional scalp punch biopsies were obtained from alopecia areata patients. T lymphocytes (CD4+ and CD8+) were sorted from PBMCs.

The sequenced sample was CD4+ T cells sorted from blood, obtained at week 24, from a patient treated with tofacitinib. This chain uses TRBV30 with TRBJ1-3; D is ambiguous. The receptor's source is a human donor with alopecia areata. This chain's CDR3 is CAWSVGHHSGNTIYF. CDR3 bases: TGTGCCTGGAGTGTCGGGCATCACTCTGGAAACACCATATATTTT.